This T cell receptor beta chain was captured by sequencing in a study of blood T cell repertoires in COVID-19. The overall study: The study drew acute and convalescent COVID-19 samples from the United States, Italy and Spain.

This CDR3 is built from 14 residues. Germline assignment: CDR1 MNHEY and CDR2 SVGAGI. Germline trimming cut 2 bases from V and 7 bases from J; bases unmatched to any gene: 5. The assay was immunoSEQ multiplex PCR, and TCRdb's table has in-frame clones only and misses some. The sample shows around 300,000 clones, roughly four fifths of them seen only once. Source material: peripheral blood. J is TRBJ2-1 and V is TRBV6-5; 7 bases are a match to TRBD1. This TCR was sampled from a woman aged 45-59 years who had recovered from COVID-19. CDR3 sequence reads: CASSYRTGVNEQFF. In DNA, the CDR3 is TGTGCCAGCAGTTACCGCACAGGGGTAAATGAGCAGTTCTTC.